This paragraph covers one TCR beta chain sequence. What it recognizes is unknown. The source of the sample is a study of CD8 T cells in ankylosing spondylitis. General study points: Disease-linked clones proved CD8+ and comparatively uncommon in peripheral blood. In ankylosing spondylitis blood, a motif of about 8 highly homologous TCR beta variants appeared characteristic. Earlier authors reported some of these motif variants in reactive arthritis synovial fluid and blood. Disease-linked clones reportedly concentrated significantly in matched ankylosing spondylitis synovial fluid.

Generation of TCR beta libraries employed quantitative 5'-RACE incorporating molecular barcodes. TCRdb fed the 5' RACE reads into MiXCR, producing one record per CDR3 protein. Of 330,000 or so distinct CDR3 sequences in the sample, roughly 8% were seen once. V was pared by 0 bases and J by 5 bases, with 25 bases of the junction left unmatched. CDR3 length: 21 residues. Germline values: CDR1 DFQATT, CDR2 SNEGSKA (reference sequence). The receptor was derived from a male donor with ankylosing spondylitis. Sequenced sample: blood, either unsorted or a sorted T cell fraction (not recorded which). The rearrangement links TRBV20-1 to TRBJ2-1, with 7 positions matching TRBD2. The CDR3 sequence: CSAREGREYVVGGRLDNEQFF. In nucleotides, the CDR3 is TGCAGTGCTAGAGAGGGGAGGGAATACGTAGTAGGCGGGAGATTAGACAATGAGCAGTTCTTC.